This T cell receptor (beta chain) was identified in a study of cytomegalovirus exposure and HLA in healthy donors. General observations from the study: Reportedly, diagnosis of cytomegalovirus status by the classifier showed high specificity and sensitivity. TCR beta chains associated with HLA were, in a later analysis, more clonally expanded than equally common others.

The PCR had 60 Vbeta and 13 Jbeta primers. Generated by immunoSEQ multiplex PCR, the TCRdb table keeps only in-frame clones and is missing some. The sample shows roughly 190,000 clones, 80% to 85% of them seen only once. J lost 3 bases, V lost 9 bases, and 7 bases had no gene match. The CDR3 runs to 13 residues. Germline lookup yields CDR1 MDHEN and CDR2 SYDVKM. This clone has just a few counts. Its specificity is unknown. The receptor's source is a woman aged 40 to 50 in good health and CMV-seronegative. Sequencing input: PBMCs. This chain uses TRBV28 with TRBJ1-1; 7 nucleotides match TRBD1. CDR3 bases: TGTGCCAGAAGACAGGGAAAGGACACTGAAGCTTTCTTT. Amino acids: CARRQGKDTEAFF.